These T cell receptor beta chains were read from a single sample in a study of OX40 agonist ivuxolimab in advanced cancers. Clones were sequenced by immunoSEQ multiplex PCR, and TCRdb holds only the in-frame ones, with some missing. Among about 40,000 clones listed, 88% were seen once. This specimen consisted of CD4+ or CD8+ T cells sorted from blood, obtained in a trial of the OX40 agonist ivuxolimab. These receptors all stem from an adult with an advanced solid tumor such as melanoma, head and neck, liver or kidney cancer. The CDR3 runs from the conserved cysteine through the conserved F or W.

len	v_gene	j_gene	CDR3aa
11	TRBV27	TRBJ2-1	CASSLNNEQFF
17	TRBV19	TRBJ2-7	CASRTQHRARPNYEQYF
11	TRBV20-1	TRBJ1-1	CSARVWAEAFF
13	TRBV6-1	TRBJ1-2	CASSEVQVDGYTF
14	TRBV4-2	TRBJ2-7	CASSLAGGSYEQYF
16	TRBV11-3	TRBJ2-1	CASSLAYGRSDNEQFF
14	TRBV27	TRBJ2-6	CASSEGNGANVLTF
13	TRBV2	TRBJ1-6	CASRESGVSPLHF
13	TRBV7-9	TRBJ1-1	CASSLALSAEAFF
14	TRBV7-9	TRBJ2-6	CASRLGSGANVLTF
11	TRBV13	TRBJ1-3	CASKSRNTIYF
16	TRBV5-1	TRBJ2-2	CASSSIVDKDTGELFF
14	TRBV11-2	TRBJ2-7	CASSFGTSADEQYF
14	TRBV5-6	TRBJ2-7	CASSLGGGQHEQYF
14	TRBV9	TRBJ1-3	CASSEWSSGNTIYF
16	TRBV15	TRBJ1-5	CATSRDQDRVNQPQHF
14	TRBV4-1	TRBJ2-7	CASSPRGLAYEQYF
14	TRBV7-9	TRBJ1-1	CASSFQGGNTEAFF
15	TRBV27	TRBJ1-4	CASSLDRTTNEKLFF
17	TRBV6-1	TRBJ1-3	CASSDYRGPSSGNTIYF
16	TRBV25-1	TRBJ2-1	CASSGTVTGVYNEQFF
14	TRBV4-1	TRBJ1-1	CASSRGRELVEAFF
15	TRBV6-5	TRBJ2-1	CASSPIVGHFKEQFF
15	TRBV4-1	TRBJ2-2	CASSQVRGDTGELFF
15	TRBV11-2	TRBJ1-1	CASSATHRVATEAFF
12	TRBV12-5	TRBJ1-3	CASGWTDGTIYF
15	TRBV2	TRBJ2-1	CASTRIGTGYNEQFF
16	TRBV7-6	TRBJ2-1	CASSLGVVPSGTPYFF
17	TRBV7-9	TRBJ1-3	CASSQSGFSYSGNTIYF
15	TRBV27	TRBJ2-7	CASSFRYAGGYEQYF
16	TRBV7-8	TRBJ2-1	CASKFTLGFLDNEQFF
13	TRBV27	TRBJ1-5	CASSFQTGQPQHF
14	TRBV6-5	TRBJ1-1	CASQPRPPRTEAFF
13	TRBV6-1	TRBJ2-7	CASSERADYEQYF
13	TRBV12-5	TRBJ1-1	CASGLSAGGETFF
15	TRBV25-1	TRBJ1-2	CASSAYRGLDYGYTF
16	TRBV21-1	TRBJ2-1	CASSKLGQGAYNEQFF
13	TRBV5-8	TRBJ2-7	CASSLGHPYEQYF
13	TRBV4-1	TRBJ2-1	CASSLVGFEEQFF
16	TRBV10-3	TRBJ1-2	CAISDGAGGEDYGYTF
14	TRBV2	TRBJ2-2	CASSAESNTGELFF
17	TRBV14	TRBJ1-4	CASSSPSEGFQNEKLFF
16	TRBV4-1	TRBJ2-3	CASSQGLATSTDTQYF
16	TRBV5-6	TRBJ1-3	CASSPGALFSGNTIYF
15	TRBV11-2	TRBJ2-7	CASSDRDRGFYEQYF
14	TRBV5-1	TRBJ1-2	CASSLARGDHGYTF
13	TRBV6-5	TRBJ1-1	CASSYSTGIGAFF
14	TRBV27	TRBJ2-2	CASNRQGDTGELFF
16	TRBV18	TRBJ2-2	CASSGPGDYNTGELFF
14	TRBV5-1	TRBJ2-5	CASSLGNSLETQYF
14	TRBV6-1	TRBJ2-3	CASRDTSPPDTQYF
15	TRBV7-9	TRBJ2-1	CASSRTSDSYNEQFF